This entry is about one T cell receptor (beta chain). As yet, its antigen is unknown. An end of the junction differs from the germline gene, which may be a read error. These data are taken from a study of blood T cells in healthy people across ages. Study-wide results and limits: TCR beta diversity correlated strongly with naive T cell percentage. Estimates based on one million T cells were treated as lower bounds.

A J-beta primer mix and a sample-barcoded 5' primer were used in a second PCR of roughly 6 to 11 cycles. A minimum of 3 million CDR3-containing paired-end reads was obtained for each sample. TCRdb analysed the 5' RACE reads with MiXCR anew, one entry per CDR3 protein. The sample has about 640,000 distinct CDR3 sequences; over 40% are singletons. Sequencing was done on a sample of blood. The sequence was collected from a man older than 75 in good health.

The CDR3 DNA reads TGCAGTGCTAGGACTAGCGAGATCTACAATAAGCAGTTCTTC. It is translated as CSARTSEIYNKQFF. The chain joins TRBV20-1 to TRBJ2-1; 8 bases map to TRBD2. The CDR3 contains 14 residues. Germline V CDR1 and CDR2: DFQATT, SNEGSKA (reference sequence).